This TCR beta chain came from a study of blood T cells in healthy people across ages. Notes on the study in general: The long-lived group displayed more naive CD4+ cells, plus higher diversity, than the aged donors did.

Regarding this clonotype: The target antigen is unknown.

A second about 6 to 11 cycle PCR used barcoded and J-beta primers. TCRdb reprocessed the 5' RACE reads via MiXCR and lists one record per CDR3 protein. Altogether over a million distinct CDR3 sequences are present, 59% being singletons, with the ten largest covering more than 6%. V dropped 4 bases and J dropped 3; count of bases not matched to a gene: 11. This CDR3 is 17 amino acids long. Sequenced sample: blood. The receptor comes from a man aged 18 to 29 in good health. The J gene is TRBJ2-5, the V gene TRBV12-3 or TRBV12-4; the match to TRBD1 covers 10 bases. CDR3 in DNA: TGTGCCAGCAGTTCCCGGGAGGGACAGGGGCTTAAAGAGACCCAGTACTTC. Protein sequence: CASSSREGQGLKETQYF.